Listed here is a single T cell receptor beta chain. This CDR3 has 14 residues. Trimming removed 2 bases at V and 4 bases at J, with 10 bases between. CDR1 is SGHRS, CDR2 YFSETQ, per germline. This record comes from a study of blood T cell repertoires in COVID-19. Study information: The cDNA or gDNA used as material had been derived from T cells, B-cell-depleted T cells, or PBMCs.

Participants spanned ages roughly 18 to 90 years and resided in fewer than 30 US areas. Categorization into cohorts depended on clinical history that participants reported. Either two negative PCRs, clearance, or symptom resolution qualified Cohort 3 donors as recovered. Clones were sequenced by immunoSEQ multiplex PCR, and TCRdb holds only the in-frame ones, with some missing. The data contain under 200,000 clones, roughly four fifths of them singletons. This sequence joins TRBV5-1 and TRBJ1-5, with D unresolved. The sample comprised PBMCs or T cells enriched from blood (not recorded which). The receptor comes from a man between 50 and 59 years old who had recovered from COVID-19. DNA of the CDR3: TGCGCCAGCAGCTTAACCGGAGGGAATCAGCCCCAGCATTTT. Translated: CASSLTGGNQPQHF.